The 18 T cell receptor beta chains presented below share a single source sample, sequenced in a study of cytomegalovirus exposure and HLA in healthy donors (dated by TCRdb to 2016 to 2017). The library relied on the immunoSEQ multiplex PCR assay. For the multiplex PCR, a mixture combining 60 forward primers for TCR Vbeta segments and 13 reverse primers for TCR Jbeta segments was used. TCRdb obtained this table from immuneACCESS and retained in-frame rearrangements with V and J assigned. These tables miss some clones; where compared with another copy, unresolved V genes account for less than half of the shortfall, and the remainder is unexplained. The sample profile shows approximately 120,000 clones; around 80% of them were found once. 13% of the sample is taken by the ten largest. The sample comprised PBMCs. All receptors derive from a woman in her sixties or seventies in good health and CMV-seropositive.

The chain carries TRBV6-6 and TRBJ1-6, with a possible D match to TRBD1 (6 bases). The CDR3 length is 14 residues. Trimming left V 0 bases short and J 7 bases short, with 7 bases between. Germline lookup yields CDR1 MNHNY and CDR2 SVGAGI (reference sequence). DNA for the CDR3: TGTGCCAGCAGTTACTCGGGGGCCAATTCACCCCTCCACTTT. Encoded protein: CASSYSGANSPLHF.

V gene TRBV5-1 combines with J gene TRBJ2-3; 10 positions agree with TRBD2. With 4 bases clipped from V and 1 base from J, the junction kept 3 bases outside the gene matches. CDR1 and CDR2 (germline): SGHRS, YFSETQ. This CDR3 comprises 15 residues. As DNA, the CDR3 is TGCGCCAGCAGCGTCGGGACTAGCGGCACAGATACGCAGTATTTT. This translates into CASSVGTSGTDTQYF. Combining the CDR3 with reference TRBV5-1 and TRBJ2-3 gives the whole variable domain KAGVTQTPRYLIKTRGQQVTLSCSPISGHRSVSWYQQTPGQGLQFLFEYFSETQRNKGNFPGRFSGRQFSNSRSEMNVSTLELGDSALYLCASSVGTSGTDTQYFGPGTRLTVL.

This sequence joins TRBV7-9 and TRBJ2-1; 16 bases map to TRBD2. CDR1 SEHNR and CDR2 FQNEAQ come from the germline V gene (reference sequence). Trimming cost V 1 base and J 9 bases; bases outside gene matches: 6. CDR3 length: 17 amino acids. CDR3 coding DNA: TGTGCCAGCAGCTTAGGAGGGACTAGCGGGAGGGCCCTTGAGCAGTTCTTC. Its protein product is CASSLGGTSGRALEQFF. Filled out from reference TRBV7-9 and TRBJ2-1, the complete variable domain reads DTGVSQNPRHKITKRGQNVTFRCDPISEHNRLYWYRQTLGQGPEFLTYFQNEAQLEKSRLLSDRFSAERPKGSFSTLEIQRTEQGDSAMYLCASSLGGTSGRALEQFFGPGTRLTVL.

V gene TRBV19 combines with J gene TRBJ1-5; D uncertain. Trimming took 3 bases from V and 6 from J, leaving 15 bases between them. This CDR3 region has 15 residues. Germline V gene data show CDR1 as LNHDA and CDR2 as SQIVND (reference sequence). CDR3 nucleotide sequence: TGTGCCAGTAGTATGATCCTCAGAAGCGGTCAGCCCCAGCATTTT. Amino acids: CASSMILRSGQPQHF.

This chain joins TRBV7-2 and TRBJ2-4; 11 positions match TRBD1. The germline V gene has CDR1 SGHTA and CDR2 FQGNSA. The J segment lost 2 bases and the V segment lost 5 bases, leaving 11 bases of the junction unmatched. The CDR3 contains 18 residues. The CDR3 reads CASSLKAGTGGTKNIQYF. The CDR3 region has the DNA TGTGCCAGCAGCCTTAAGGCCGGGACAGGGGGTACCAAAAACATTCAGTACTTC.

V and J are TRBV4-1 and TRBJ2-2; possible D gene TRBD1, 5 bases. Trimming pared 0 bases from V and 8 bases from J, leaving 7 bases between. Germline lookup yields CDR1 MGHRA and CDR2 YSYEKL. The CDR3 contains 13 residues. CDR3 residues: CASSQEQVGELFF. The CDR3 bases are TGCGCCAGCAGCCAAGAACAGGTTGGGGAGCTGTTTTTT.

V gene TRBV7-2 combines with J gene TRBJ2-1, with D perhaps TRBD2 (6 bases). The CDR3 covers 16 residues. Trimming pared 0 bases from V and 3 bases from J, leaving 12 bases between. Germline assignment: CDR1 SGHTA and CDR2 FQGNSA. CDR3 DNA sequence: TGTGCCAGCAGCTTAGCGGGTGGGGGAGGCTACAATGAGCAGTTCTTC. This codes for CASSLAGGGGYNEQFF.

This chain uses TRBV5-6 with TRBJ1-2, with no clear D. CDR3 size: 14 residues. Trimming removed 1 base from V and 4 bases from J, with 11 bases in between. The V gene's germline CDR1 is SGHDT and CDR2 YYEEEE. In DNA, the CDR3 is TGTGCCAGCAGCTTGTGGCCAGGATCCTATGGCTACACCTTC. It codes for CASSLWPGSYGYTF.

V is TRBV21-1 and J is TRBJ2-7; the tabulated D call, TRBD1, remains unverified against the DNA. TRBV21-1 is labeled a pseudogene. CDR3 size: 15 residues. The CDR3 spells CASSNPAGSSYEQYF. DNA for the CDR3: TGTGCCAGCAGCAACCCAGCAGGTTCCTCCTACGAGCAGTACTTC.

The rearrangement links TRBV2 to TRBJ1-1; no clear D. Germline values: CDR1 SNHLY, CDR2 FYNNEI. Deletions cut 3 bases from V and 6 bases from J, with 17 bases between. The CDR3 totals 15 residues. The CDR3 sequence is CASSEAGNPTAEAFF. CDR3 coding DNA: TGTGCCAGCAGTGAGGCAGGAAATCCTACGGCTGAAGCTTTCTTT.

This chain uses TRBV4-2 with TRBJ2-2; 8 nucleotides align to TRBD2. V lost 0 bases to trimming and J lost 6 bases; unmatched junction nucleotides: 6. Germline CDR1 reads LGHNA; CDR2 reads YNFKEQ. The CDR3 has 16 residues. CDR3 region: CASSQDRGRMSGELFF. As DNA, the CDR3 is TGTGCCAGCAGCCAAGATCGCGGGAGGATGTCCGGGGAGCTGTTTTTT.

This clone was recorded once. The chain couples TRBV13 to TRBJ1-3; 7 bases line up with TRBD1. Trimming at V came to 4 bases and at J to 0 bases, leaving 9 bases not matched to a gene. The CDR3 runs to 17 residues. The germline gives CDR1 PRHDT, CDR2 FYEKMQ (reference sequence). In nucleotides, the CDR3 is TGTGCCAGCAGCTGGGGGACAGCCCAAAGCTCTGGAAACACCATATATTTT. It encodes CASSWGTAQSSGNTIYF.

The chain combines TRBV2 with TRBJ1-5; perhaps TRBD1 as D (6 bases). The CDR3 sequence is 15 residues long. CDR1 and CDR2 from the germline V gene are SNHLY and FYNNEI. Trimming cost V 2 bases and J 7 bases, with 15 bases left between them. The CDR3 region is CASSETPGEGQPQHF. The CDR3 nucleotides are TGTGCCAGCAGTGAAACCCCAGGGGAGGGCCAGCCCCAGCATTTT.

J is TRBJ1-6 and V is TRBV4-3; no clear D gene. Trimming took off 0 bases at V and 1 base at J, with 10 bases between the two ends. This CDR3 region has 17 residues. Germline V gene sequence: CDR1 LGHNA, CDR2 YSLEER. In DNA form, the CDR3 reads TGCGCCAGCAGCCAAGAAAGAATCGGTTCCTATAATTCACCCCTCCACTTT. Its translation is CASSQERIGSYNSPLHF.

V and J are TRBV5-4 and TRBJ1-6; TRBD1 agrees at 7 bases. CDR1 is SGHNT, CDR2 YYREEE, per germline (reference sequence). V lost 4 bases and J lost 7; bases outside the gene matches: 5. The CDR3 spans 14 residues. The CDR3 DNA is TGTGCCAGCAGCGAGGGACAGAGCAATTCACCCCTCCACTTT. The encoded protein is CASSEGQSNSPLHF. The full variable domain, with the rest looked up from reference TRBV5-4 and TRBJ1-6, is ETGVTQSPTHLIKTRGQQVTLRCSSQSGHNTVSWYQQALGQGPQFIFQYYREEENGRGNFPPRFSGLQFPNYSSELNVNALELDDSALYLCASSEGQSNSPLHFGNGTRLTVT.

The chain couples TRBV4-1 to TRBJ2-5, with D possibly being TRBD2 (6 bases). The CDR3 sequence is 17 residues long. Trimming removed 4 bases from V and 1 base from J, with 19 bases in between. The germline CDR1 and CDR2 sequences are MGHRA and YSYEKL. Written as DNA, the CDR3 is TGCGCCAGCAGCCCCTGGGGGGTGCCAGTAACCCAAGAGACCCAGTACTTC. Protein: CASSPWGVPVTQETQYF.

The J gene is TRBJ1-1, the V gene TRBV19, with D perhaps TRBD1 (6 bases). V was cut by 5 bases and J by 3 bases, with 13 bases left in between. In germline, CDR1 is LNHDA, CDR2 SQIVND (reference sequence). This CDR3 is built from 14 residues. The CDR3 nucleotides read TGTGCCAGTAGTCTAGGGACACCGTACACTGAAGCTTTCTTT. Protein: CASSLGTPYTEAFF.

This chain joins TRBV4-1 and TRBJ2-7; 7 nucleotides match TRBD2. V lost 1 base to trimming and J lost 12 bases; unmatched junction nucleotides: 9. The CDR3 length is 13 residues. CDR1 and CDR2 (germline): MGHRA, YSYEKL. The CDR3 DNA reads as TGCGCCAGCAGCCAAGGGCCGGGAGGCATTATGTACTTC. It encodes CASSQGPGGIMYF.